This T cell receptor (beta chain) was sequenced during a study of CD8+ T cells in alopecia areata. Study-wide background: Those treated were given oral tofacitinib at 5 to 10 mg twice daily. Affected scalp percentage determined the severity score of treated patients.

Described treatment: oral pan-JAK inhibitor, 5-10 mg twice daily. Samples from alopecia areata patients were lesional scalp punch biopsies and peripheral blood. Worth noting for this clone: Its antigen is unidentified.

Study-wide results and caveats: Just one nonresponder means the tie between baseline CD8+ expansion and response stays uncertain.

The CDR3 has 14 residues. Trimming removed 7 bases at V and 6 bases at J, with 18 bases between. RNA, once extracted, was reverse transcribed into cDNA for use as the sequencing template. Clones were read by immunoSEQ multiplex PCR, and TCRdb kept only the in-frame ones, dropping some. This table has roughly 120,000 clones, 58% appearing once. This sequence originates from a human donor with alopecia areata. The V gene is TRBV23-1, the J gene TRBJ1-2; D is uncertain. TRBV23-1 is reported as an ORF; its role is uncertain. Specimen: CD8+ T cells sorted from blood, collected at week 4, from a patient treated with tofacitinib. The CDR3 DNA follows: TGCGCCAGCAATCACCGTGCCGACCTAAATGGCTACACCTTC. It encodes CASNHRADLNGYTF.